This T cell receptor beta chain derives from a study of regulatory T cells in long-lasting Graves disease. Germline CDR1 is SGHTS and CDR2 is YDEGEE. CDR3 length equals 15 residues. V dropped 7 bases and J dropped 4 bases, with 18 bases sitting between them. Regarding the study as a whole: Newly diagnosed Graves' patients exceeded persistent ones in TCR diversity.

The sample's time point: newly diagnosed GD, antithyroid drugs for less than 3 months. Generation of the TCR library employed RNA extracted from PBMCs. Construction of TCR beta libraries relied on iRepertoire HTBI primers and on Arm-PCR targeting CDR3 regions. One entry per CDR3 protein, called by TCRdb with MiXCR from the multiplex PCR reads. The sample carries roughly 420,000 distinct CDR3 sequences, 12% to 15% recorded once. This clonotype was seen many times. Its antigen is not known. These data also formed part of another study, on T cells in Graves' hyperthyroidism and ophthalmopathy. From that paper: Carried out on the TCR CDR3, a first-round RT-PCR used the HTBI primer set. Peripheral blood also featured most of the thyroid clonotypes expanded above 0.001.

V is TRBV5-8 and J is TRBJ1-5; D might be TRBD1 (6 bases). This clonotype originated in a woman aged 45-65 years with Graves disease. The specimen comprised peripheral blood mononuclear cells (PBMCs), sampled at new diagnosis, from a patient treated with antithyroid drugs. CDR3: CASGTRGLNNQPQHF. Written as DNA, the CDR3 is TGTGCCAGCGGAACCAGGGGCCTAAATAATCAGCCCCAGCATTTT.